The 27 T cell receptor beta chains below all came from one sample that was sequenced in a study of shared clonotypes between healthy human individuals. The repertoire was sequenced with immunoSEQ multiplex PCR; TCRdb's copy has only in-frame clones and lacks some. The sample comprises around 240,000 clones, 60% to 70% of which are singletons, and roughly 10% rests with the top ten. Sequencing used memory CD4+ T cells sorted from blood. The subset was: CD45RA-negative fraction. The receptors stem from a man aged 25 to 40 in good health.

The gene calls are TRBV28 and TRBJ2-1; 7 nucleotides align to TRBD2. Germline V gives CDR1 MDHEN, CDR2 SYDVKM. The CDR3 length is 15 residues. Trimming at V came to 4 bases and at J to 3 bases, leaving 6 bases not matched to a gene. The CDR3 DNA reads as TGTGCCAGCAGTTCTTTTGGGACTAACTACAATGAGCAGTTCTTC. It yields the protein CASSSFGTNYNEQFF.

This clone was seen only once. This chain connects TRBV5-1 to TRBJ2-2, with a weak D call TRBD1 (6 bases). CDR1 SGHRS and CDR2 YFSETQ come from the germline V gene. The CDR3 sequence is 16 residues long. Trimming removed 0 bases from V and 1 base from J, with 10 bases in between. The CDR3 DNA is TGCGCCAGCAGCTTGGGGCAGACAGGGAACACCGGGGAGCTGTTTTTT. It yields the protein CASSLGQTGNTGELFF.

The rearrangement joins TRBV18 to TRBJ2-1; 11 nucleotides match TRBD2. This CDR3 has 18 residues. The J segment lost 3 bases and the V segment lost 6 bases, leaving 13 bases of the junction unmatched. Germline values: CDR1 KGHSH, CDR2 LQKENI. The CDR3 nucleotides are TGTGCCAGCTCGCCAGGCCACAAACTAGCGGGAGACTACAATGAGCAGTTCTTC. Translating it yields CASSPGHKLAGDYNEQFF.

V and J are TRBV19 and TRBJ2-2, with 7 nucleotides matching TRBD2. J was trimmed by 3 bases and V by 5 bases; bases with no gene match: 3. This CDR3 has 14 residues. The germline V gene has CDR1 LNHDA and CDR2 SQIVND (reference sequence). CDR3: CASSAAGDTGELFF. CDR3 nucleotides: TGTGCCAGTAGTGCGGCGGGAGACACCGGGGAGCTGTTTTTT.

CDR3 sequence (DNA): TGTGCCAGCGCCCAGACAGGGGGGCCCTGGGAGCAGTACTTC. Residues: CASAQTGGPWEQYF. This chain links TRBV28 with TRBJ2-7, with 9 bases fitting TRBD1. Germline CDR1 MDHEN, CDR2 SYDVKM. The V and J ends lost 8 bases and 7 bases, in that order; junction bases with no gene match: 12. This CDR3 is 14 amino acids long.

This clone was counted only a few times. The chain couples TRBV6-5 to TRBJ1-1; perhaps TRBD1 as D (6 bases). The CDR3 sequence is 14 residues long. Germline V CDR1 and CDR2: MNHEY, SVGAGI. V was pared by 8 bases and J by 4 bases, with 17 bases between. The CDR3 nucleotides read TGTGCCAGCTGGATGGCAGGGGAGCTCACTGAAGCTTTCTTT. Translation gives CASWMAGELTEAFF.

V and J are TRBV5-4 and TRBJ2-7; 8 bases are a match to TRBD1. CDR3 size: 15 residues. Germline CDR1 reads SGHNT; CDR2 reads YYREEE (reference sequence). V shed 1 base and J 1 base; nucleotides not matched to a gene: 4. CDR3 nucleotides: TGTGCCAGCAGCTTGTCCGGGACAGGATCCTACGAGCAGTACTTC. Translated, it gives CASSLSGTGSYEQYF.

This clone was counted a few times. V usage is TRBV6-1 and J usage is TRBJ2-7, with D hard to call. This CDR3 region has 11 residues. V lost 8 bases to trimming and J lost 4 bases, with 9 bases between them. CDR1 is MNHNS, CDR2 SASEGT, per germline. The CDR3: CASASLYEQYF. The CDR3 DNA reads as TGTGCCAGCGCTAGTCTTTACGAGCAGTACTTC.

This clone was counted a few times. This chain connects TRBV30 to TRBJ1-1; D unresolved. V lost 1 base, J lost 0 bases, and 3 bases lay in between. Germline-derived CDR1 and CDR2 are GTSNPN and SVGIG (reference sequence). This CDR3 is built from 12 residues. The CDR3 sequence is CAWSDVNTEAFF. The DNA of the CDR3 is TGTGCCTGGAGTGACGTGAACACTGAAGCTTTCTTT.

The rearrangement links TRBV15 to TRBJ2-3; D remains ambiguous. V dropped 0 bases and J dropped 4 bases, with 14 bases sitting between them. CDR3 size: 16 residues. CDR1 is LNHNV and CDR2 is YYDKDF in the germline V gene (reference sequence). The CDR3 is CATSRDSRGYPDTQYF. The DNA of the CDR3 is TGTGCCACCAGCAGAGACAGCCGTGGGTATCCAGATACGCAGTATTTT.

The V and J genes are TRBV5-1 and TRBJ1-1, with D possibly matching TRBD1 (6 bases). The germline V and J ends were trimmed by 3 bases and 3 bases, with 9 bases remaining between them. From germline, CDR1 is SGHRS and CDR2 YFSETQ. The CDR3 is made up of 13 amino acids. For the CDR3, the DNA is TGCGCCAGCAGCTACAAGGGGGACACTGAAGCTTTCTTT. Translating gives CASSYKGDTEAFF.

This clone appeared a few times. The chain uses TRBV18 and TRBJ1-1, with D unclear. Trimming took off 3 bases at V and 4 bases at J, with 12 bases between the two ends. The length of the CDR3 is 14 residues. From germline, CDR1 is KGHSH and CDR2 LQKENI. The CDR3 spells CASSPDTMSTEAFF. CDR3 bases: TGTGCCAGCTCACCCGACACTATGTCCACTGAAGCTTTCTTT.

As for this clone: This CDR3 is also generated by other DNA sequences in the sample. The chain carries TRBV4-1 and TRBJ2-5; D may be TRBD1 (6 bases). CDR1 and CDR2 (germline): MGHRA, YSYEKL. Trimming cost V 1 base and J 1 base, with 7 bases left between them. The CDR3 totals 14 residues. The CDR3 is CASSQGGLQETQYF. The DNA for the CDR3 is TGCGCCAGCAGCCAAGGGGGGCTCCAAGAGACCCAGTACTTC.

The CDR3 DNA follows: TGTGCCAGCAGCTTCTCTATCCTAGCGGAGCCAGGACAGCAGTACTTC. Its translation: CASSFSILAEPGQQYF. V and J are TRBV7-2 and TRBJ2-7; TRBD2 matches at 7 bases. Trimming at V came to 3 bases and at J to 8 bases, leaving 16 bases not matched to a gene. The CDR3 sequence is 16 residues long. Germline CDR1 reads SGHTA; CDR2 reads FQGNSA.

The rearrangement links TRBV25-1 to TRBJ2-6; 9 nucleotides match TRBD1. After removal of 4 bases from V and 3 bases from J, the junction contained 10 bases not matched to a gene. This CDR3 has 18 amino acids. CDR1 MGHDK and CDR2 SYGVNS come from the germline V gene. The CDR3 sequence is CASSAPDRGGFGANVLTF. In DNA, the CDR3 is TGTGCCAGCAGTGCCCCCGACAGGGGGGGCTTTGGGGCCAACGTCCTGACTTTC.

The chain combines TRBV5-6 with TRBJ2-5; D remains unclear. From germline, CDR1 is SGHDT and CDR2 YYEEEE. The CDR3 has 16 amino acids. The germline V and J ends were trimmed by 4 bases and 3 bases, with 19 bases remaining between them. In nucleotides, the CDR3 is TGTGCCAGCAGCCCGATGATGATCGGTCGAGAAGAGACCCAGTACTTC. This sequence encodes CASSPMMIGREETQYF.

This clone was observed a few times. The chain uses TRBV7-2 and TRBJ2-5; D is ambiguous. CDR1 and CDR2 (germline): SGHTA, FQGNSA. CDR3 length equals 12 residues. V was clipped by 0 bases and J by 1 base, with 0 bases between them. The CDR3 coding sequence is TGTGCCAGCAGCTTAGCCCAAGAGACCCAGTACTTC. It yields the protein CASSLAQETQYF.

The chain recombines TRBV15 with TRBJ2-1; D not resolved. The CDR3 spans 13 residues. V was clipped by 0 bases and J by 8 bases, with 8 bases between them. Germline V gene data show CDR1 as LNHNV and CDR2 as YYDKDF (reference sequence). The CDR3 DNA sequence: TGTGCCACCAGCAGAGATTTGGGGTATGAGCAGTTCTTC. Its protein product is CATSRDLGYEQFF.

This clone was observed a handful of times. J is TRBJ1-5 and V is TRBV7-9; the D is unclear. The CDR3 has 15 residues. Trimming left V 7 bases short and J 4 bases short, with 17 bases between. Germline-derived CDR1 and CDR2 are SEHNR and FQNEAQ (reference sequence). The CDR3 DNA reads as TGTGCCAGCACCTCCGGCGGGCTCTCGAATCAGCCCCAGCATTTT. Translation gives CASTSGGLSNQPQHF.

The V call is TRBV18, the J call TRBJ2-5, with TRBD2 identical over 13 bases. This CDR3 is built from 19 residues. Unmatched junction bases numbered 15, after V lost 3 bases and J lost 5 bases. Germline assignment: CDR1 KGHSH and CDR2 LQKENI. Written as DNA, the CDR3 is TGTGCCAGCTCACCCCGGGGGCTGAGTGGGACTAGCGGGGCGGAGACCCAGTACTTC. It specifies CASSPRGLSGTSGAETQYF.

The chain is built from TRBV18 and TRBJ2-3; either TRBD1 or TRBD2 may fit D (6 bases each). Per germline, CDR1 KGHSH and CDR2 LQKENI. The CDR3 is made up of 17 amino acids. V was pared by 0 bases and J by 2 bases, with 15 bases between. CDR3 residues: CASSPPRGEINTDTQYF. CDR3 bases: TGTGCCAGCTCACCACCGAGGGGGGAAATTAACACAGATACGCAGTATTTT.

This clone was counted between two and nine times. V and J are TRBV25-1 and TRBJ2-2; D is uncertain. The CDR3 loop spans 12 amino acids. With 1 base removed from V and 8 bases from J, the gap between germline ends came to 5 bases. CDR1 is MGHDK, CDR2 SYGVNS, per germline. For the CDR3, the DNA is TGTGCCAGCAGTGAATTGAGGGGGGAGCTGTTTTTT. Its translation is CASSELRGELFF. Drawing the rest from reference TRBV25-1 and TRBJ2-2, the complete variable domain is EADIYQTPRYLVIGTGKKITLECSQTMGHDKMYWYQQDPGMELHLIHYSYGVNSTEKGDLSSESTVSRIRTEHFPLTLESARPSHTSQYLCASSELRGELFFGEGSRLTVL.

The chain joins TRBV5-4 to TRBJ1-1; D unclear. V lost 0 bases and J lost 5, with 11 bases in between. This CDR3 has 14 amino acids. Germline V gene sequence: CDR1 SGHNT, CDR2 YYREEE (reference sequence). The CDR3 sequence is CASSLVGTQTEAFF. CDR3 nucleotides: TGTGCCAGCAGCTTGGTTGGCACACAGACTGAAGCTTTCTTT.

The CDR3 nucleotides are TGTGCCAGCAGCTTCTCGACAGGGGTCACTGAAGCTTTCTTT. Amino acid sequence: CASSFSTGVTEAFF. This sequence joins TRBV11-2 and TRBJ1-1, with 8 bases that match TRBD1. CDR1 and CDR2 (germline): SGHAT, FQNNGV. V dropped 3 bases and J dropped 4; count of bases not matched to a gene: 4. CDR3 length: 14 residues.

The J gene is TRBJ2-7, the V gene TRBV10-1; maybe TRBD2 (5 bases). CDR3 length equals 13 residues. Per the germline V gene, CDR1 is WNHNN and CDR2 is SYGVQD (reference sequence). V was cut by 4 bases and J by 0 bases, with 7 bases left in between. CDR3 region: CASSVGDSYEQYF. DNA for the CDR3: TGCGCCAGCAGTGTGGGAGACTCCTACGAGCAGTACTTC.

V and J are TRBV28 and TRBJ2-6; D may match TRBD1 or TRBD2 (5 bases each). The CDR3 sequence is 17 residues long. The germline CDR1 and CDR2 sequences are MDHEN and SYDVKM. The V and J ends lost 5 bases and 0 bases respectively, with 14 bases between them. As DNA, the CDR3 is TGTGCCAGCAGTCCCGGCCCGGGACGCTCTGGGGCCAACGTCCTGACTTTC. Residues: CASSPGPGRSGANVLTF.

This clone was recorded only once. The rearrangement links TRBV5-4 to TRBJ2-1; D perhaps matches TRBD2 (5 bases). This CDR3 contains 15 residues. Trimming took 4 bases from V and 7 from J, leaving 18 bases between them. CDR1 and CDR2 (germline): SGHNT, YYREEE (reference sequence). The DNA for the CDR3 is TGTGCCAGCAGCCCCGTAGGGCTAGCTTTGAATGAGCAGTTCTTC. It translates to CASSPVGLALNEQFF. The variable domain in full, completed from reference TRBV5-4 and TRBJ2-1, reads ETGVTQSPTHLIKTRGQQVTLRCSSQSGHNTVSWYQQALGQGPQFIFQYYREEENGRGNFPPRFSGLQFPNYSSELNVNALELDDSALYLCASSPVGLALNEQFFGPGTRLTVL.